Presented here are 3 T cell receptor beta chains from one specimen sequenced in a study of glioma-infiltrating T cells after dendritic cell vaccination. Sequencing was performed with immunoSEQ multiplex PCR; in TCRdb, only in-frame clones are kept and a portion is missing. The sample records fewer than 25,000 clones, about nine tenths being singletons. Documented time point: after dendritic cell vaccination, including at tumor progression/relapse. The sample here was blood, taken after dendritic cell vaccination. The origin of the receptors is a human donor with glioblastoma.

This chain joins TRBV7-4 and TRBJ1-3, with D maybe TRBD1 (5 bases). Trimming took off 6 bases at V and 0 bases at J, with 12 bases between the two ends. This CDR3 has 15 residues. Germline lookup yields CDR1 SGHVT and CDR2 SQSDAQ. This chain's CDR3 is CASRFRAFSGNTIYF. CDR3 nucleotides: TGTGCCAGCAGATTCAGGGCTTTCTCTGGAAACACCATATATTTT. Using reference TRBV7-4 and TRBJ1-3 for the parts outside the CDR3, the full variable domain is GAGVSQSPRYKVAKRGRDVALRCDSISGHVTLYWYRQTLGQGSEVLTYSQSDAQRDKSGRPSGRFSAERPERSVSTLKIQRTEQGDSAVYLCASRFRAFSGNTIYFGEGSWLTVV.

The gene calls are TRBV29-1 and TRBJ2-1, with 7 bases that match TRBD1. Germline CDR1 SQVTM, CDR2 ANQGSEA. CDR3 length equals 12 residues. Germline trimming cut 6 bases from V and 6 bases from J; bases unmatched to any gene: 5. The CDR3 sequence: CSVVDRPNEQFF. CDR3 coding DNA: TGCAGCGTCGTGGACAGGCCCAATGAGCAGTTCTTC.

The chain links TRBV27 to TRBJ2-1; TRBD2 agrees at 7 bases. The germline CDR1 and CDR2 sequences are MNHEY and SMNVEV (reference sequence). The trim removed 2 bases at V and 4 bases at J, leaving 8 bases unmatched. The CDR3 has 16 residues. The CDR3 region is CASSLTGGLVYNEQFF. CDR3 DNA: TGTGCCAGCAGTTTAACGGGGGGTCTCGTTTACAATGAGCAGTTCTTC.